The T cell receptor (beta chain) under discussion was sequenced for a study of blood T cell repertoires in COVID-19 (dated by TCRdb to between 2020 and 2021). Broadly, across the study: Samples from collaborators originated in the United States, Italy and Spain and spanned both the acute and convalescent phases of COVID-19. Where available, HLA class I and class II types were taken from metadata supplied by the sample provider and were not determined by assay-based typing. The dataset comprised deeply sampled blood TCRbeta repertoires from subjects exposed to, actively infected with, or recovered from COVID-19. A de-identified subject ID, COVID-19 status, age in years and sex were almost always included in the sample metadata. The material from the prospective study consisted of cDNA or gDNA derived from T cells, B-cell-depleted T cells, or PBMCs. The repertoires were released in a freely available public database intended as a resource for research on the immune response to SARS-CoV-2. Samples were obtained from the ongoing ImmuneRACE study (first 160 participants) and from 1,000 to 1,500 subjects provided by 6 global collaborators. Study-wide findings and limitations: How much clinical and demographic metadata was included differed by source and by participant, and the metadata was provided uncurated.

V sheds 7 bases and J sheds 6 bases, leaving 9 bases between their ends. Looking up the germline V gene (reference sequence) yields CDR1 SEHNR and CDR2 FQNEAQ. Its CDR3 holds 12 amino acids, cysteine through phenylalanine. The sequence is cut down to CDR3 DNA, 36 bases in frame from base 1. About this clone itself: Its target antigen remains unknown. No per-base quality is available; no much larger clone lies one base away.

In the prospective study, participants were about 18 to 90 years old, resided in about two dozen geographic areas of the United States, and were enrolled through a virtual design. To assign participants to cohorts, the prospective study relied on clinical history that participants themselves reported in a screening survey and a study questionnaire. For ImmuneRACE Cohort 3, a participant was defined as recovered based on two consecutive negative NP/OP PCR tests, clearance by a healthcare professional, or resolution of symptoms. Each participant in the prospective study had whole blood, serum and a nasopharyngeal or oropharyngeal swab collected by mobile phlebotomists. Additional blood draws and questionnaires over a 2-month period could optionally be provided by prospective study participants. Blood samples from the prospective study were shipped frozen or at room temperature prior to DNA extraction.

TCRbeta CDR3 regions were amplified from genomic DNA by means of the immunoSEQ Assay, a bias-controlled multiplex PCR. Per the authors' processing: Nucleated cell counts per sample were estimated from amplification of reference gene primers within the assay. To quantify the absolute abundance of each unique TCRbeta CDR3 rearrangement, sequence reads were collapsed and filtered. For each sample, productive Simpson clonality was calculated as the square root of Simpson's diversity index across productive rearrangements. TCRdb mirrors the immuneACCESS table, restricted to in-frame sequences. Some clones are absent from its copies; in checked studies, under half trace to an unresolved V gene, and the reason for the others is unknown. The V and J calls and clone size are taken from that table; D and trimming were inferred from the DNA. The sample table holds more than 400,000 clones, of which roughly 88% were seen once. The top ten hold 0.55% to 0.75% of the sample.

The sequence links TRBV7-9 to TRBJ2-2, and perhaps TRBD2 as D gene, on 6 matching bases. Material: PBMCs or T cells enriched from blood (not recorded which). The TCR comes from a man in his late teens or twenties who had recovered from COVID-19. The DNA sequence is as follows: TGTGCCAGCACCTCGGGAGCCGGGGAGCTGTTTTTT. Protein translation: CASTSGAGELFF. The reference TRBV7-9 and TRBJ2-2 proteins fill in what lies around the CDR3, so the full variable domain reads DTGVSQNPRHKITKRGQNVTFRCDPISEHNRLYWYRQTLGQGPEFLTYFQNEAQLEKSRLLSDRFSAERPKGSFSTLEIQRTEQGDSAMYLCASTSGAGELFFGEGSRLTVL.